The source of this T cell receptor beta chain is a study of blood T cell repertoires in COVID-19. Libraries were prepared by immunoSEQ multiplex PCR; TCRdb keeps only in-frame clonotypes and omits some of them. The sample includes 65,000 or so clones, approximately 90% of them seen just once. This CDR3 has 14 residues. The germline CDR1 and CDR2 sequences are MNHEY and SVGAGI. Trimming removed 4 bases from V and 6 bases from J, with 16 bases in between. This chain links TRBV6-5 with TRBJ2-7; tentatively, D is TRBD1 (5 bases). Input material: peripheral blood. The sequence was collected from a human donor with acute or convalescent COVID-19. The donor label of this sample is uncertain. The CDR3 loop reads CASSFLPGYGEQYF. CDR3 bases: TGTGCCAGCAGTTTTCTCCCAGGGTACGGCGAGCAGTACTTC.